These 29 T cell receptor beta chains share one sample of origin, sequenced in a study of T cell clonality in common variable immunodeficiency. No cognate antigen is known for these TCRs. Study results and limitations: In common variable immunodeficiency, TCR beta chains reportedly carried fewer deletions and N-nucleotide insertions.

Method: immunoSEQ multiplex PCR; TCRdb's copy keeps in-frame clones and lacks some. The sample includes 15,000 to 20,000 clones, none of them occurring once. The sample taken for sequencing was peripheral blood mononuclear cells. The receptor source for this set is a human donor with common variable immunodeficiency.

This clone has at least ten counts. The read comes to an end 3 residues before the CDR3 does, leaving the germline J gene to fill in the end. The chain uses TRBV7-9 and TRBJ2-2; D is perhaps TRBD1 (6 bases). CDR1 SEHNR and CDR2 FQNEAQ come from the germline V gene (reference sequence). The CDR3 sequence is 11 residues long. The sequenced CDR3 bases are TGTGCCAGCAGCGACAGGAGGAGG. Translation: CASSDRRR. The CDR3 as a whole reads CASSDRRRLFF.

This CDR3 reads CASSSTSGANTGELFF. Partial CDR3 DNA: TGTGCCAGCTCTTCGACTAGCGGGGCGAACACCGGGGAG. The chain joins TRBV18 to TRBJ2-2; TRBD2 agrees at 11 bases. Coverage ceases 3 residues before the CDR3 finishes, and the germline J gene fills in the end. Germline V gives CDR1 KGHSH, CDR2 LQKENI. The CDR3 runs 16 residues. The V and J ends lost 6 bases and 0 bases, in that order; junction bases with no gene match: 3.

A few counts support this clone. The read ends 3 residues before the CDR3 terminus; that terminus is restored from the germline J gene. This chain connects TRBV18 to TRBJ2-7, with a weak D call TRBD1 (6 bases). Germline V gives CDR1 KGHSH, CDR2 LQKENI. Between the trimmed V and J ends, which lost 2 bases and 2 bases, there was a span of 10 bases. The CDR3 is made up of 14 amino acids. The CDR3 bases that were read are TGTGCCAGCTCACCAGGCAAGGGGGCCTACGAG. Its protein is CASSPGKGAYE. The whole CDR3 protein reads CASSPGKGAYEQYF.

This clone was observed many times. The CDR3 extends 3 residues past the end of the read, so its final part is completed from the germline J gene. The gene calls are TRBV19 and TRBJ2-1; 8 bases align to TRBD2. This CDR3 is built from 20 residues. Germline loops: CDR1 LNHDA, CDR2 SQIVND (reference sequence). J lost 0 bases, V lost 4 bases, and 17 bases had no gene match. This CDR3 is CASSTGGRAGAGDSYNEQFF. The covered CDR3 bases are TGTGCCAGTAGTACGGGGGGGAGAGCGGGGGCCGGTGACTCCTACAATGAG. The variable domain in full, completed from reference TRBV19 and TRBJ2-1, reads DGGITQSPKYLFRKEGQNVTLSCEQNLNHDAMYWYRQDPGQGLRLIYYSQIVNDFQKGDIAEGYSVSREKKESFPLTVTSAQKNPTAFYLCASSTGGRAGAGDSYNEQFFGPGTRLTVL.

This clone was picked up a small number of times. The CDR3 goes on 3 residues after the read ends, and that part is filled in from the germline J gene. V gene TRBV19 combines with J gene TRBJ2-7; 7 bases match TRBD2. Germline loops: CDR1 LNHDA, CDR2 SQIVND (reference sequence). The CDR3 has 15 amino acids. The V gene end was trimmed by 3 bases and the J gene end by 0 bases; junction bases not matched to a gene: 5. CDR3 sequence reads: CASSIGGDGSYEQYF. CDR3 bases read: TGTGCCAGTAGTATTGGGGGGGACGGCTCCTACGAG.

There are a few counts of this clone. With the read ending 3 residues before the CDR3 end, the germline J gene is used to fill in that end. The chain couples TRBV6-2 or TRBV6-3 to TRBJ1-2; 9 bases align to TRBD1. V shed 5 bases and J 7 bases; nucleotides not matched to a gene: 8. This CDR3 contains 14 residues. Germline-derived CDR1 and CDR2 are MNHEY and SVGEGT. The CDR3 is CASSLQGAVTGYTF. The sequenced part of the CDR3 DNA is TGTGCCAGCAGTCTACAGGGGGCGGTTACTGGC.

This clone was found many times. CDR3 residues: CASSSEKRRDIQYF. The CDR3 bases that were read are TGCGCCAGCAGCTCAGAAAAACGTCGGGACATT. The chain couples TRBV5-1 to TRBJ2-4; no clear D gene. The read halts 3 residues ahead of the CDR3 end, with the missing end drawn from the germline J gene. The CDR3 has 14 residues. Per the germline V gene, CDR1 is SGHRS and CDR2 is YFSETQ. V gave up 3 bases and J gave up 8 bases, with 15 bases separating them.

This clone was counted at least ten times. The CDR3 DNA, read in part, is TGCGCCAGCAGGCAGGGAGTCTATAATTCACCC. Protein: CASRQGVYNSP. The entire CDR3 reads CASRQGVYNSPLHF. The J gene is TRBJ1-6, the V gene TRBV5-1, with D possibly TRBD1 on 5 matching bases. Read coverage stops 3 residues before the CDR3 terminus; the germline J gene supplies the remainder. Germline-derived CDR1 and CDR2 are SGHRS and YFSETQ. The V end was cut by 5 bases, the J end by 3 bases, with 9 bases between. This CDR3 is 14 amino acids long.

Points on this clone: From the germline J gene comes the end of the CDR3, since the read stops 3 residues before it. The V gene is TRBV19, the J gene TRBJ2-7, with D possibly matching TRBD1 (6 bases). V gave up 3 bases and J gave up 2 bases, with 8 bases separating them. Germline V gives CDR1 LNHDA, CDR2 SQIVND (reference sequence). The CDR3 runs 13 residues. The covered CDR3 bases are TGTGCCAGTAGTATCGCAGGGGCCTACGAG. Translated: CASSIAGAYE. The complete CDR3 protein is CASSIAGAYEQYF.

This clone was found many times. The CDR3 DNA, read in part, is TGTGCCAGCAGGGCACAGGGGGCTAACTATGGC. Translation gives CASRAQGANYG. The whole CDR3 is CASRAQGANYGYTF. J is TRBJ1-2 and V is TRBV2; 8 nucleotides agree with TRBD1. The DNA ends 3 residues before the CDR3 does, and the rest of the CDR3 is filled in from the germline J gene. The CDR3 has 14 residues. The J segment lost 0 bases and the V segment lost 6 bases, leaving 3 bases of the junction unmatched. CDR1 SNHLY and CDR2 FYNNEI come from the germline V gene.

CDR3 bases read: TGTGCCAGCAGGGGACTAGCGGGGGGTACCTACAATGAG. This sequence encodes CASRGLAGGTYNE. Given in full, the CDR3 is CASRGLAGGTYNEQFF. J is TRBJ2-1 and V is TRBV6-2 or TRBV6-3; 15 nucleotides match TRBD2. With the read ending 3 residues before the CDR3 end, the germline J gene is used to fill in that end. The CDR3 is 16 residues long. J was trimmed by 2 bases and V by 6 bases; bases with no gene match: 2. The germline gives CDR1 MNHEY, CDR2 SVGEGT.

A few counts support this clone. The read comes to an end 3 residues before the CDR3 does, leaving the germline J gene to fill in the end. The chain joins TRBV18 to TRBJ2-2, with a tentative D call TRBD2 (6 bases). Per germline, CDR1 KGHSH and CDR2 LQKENI. With 0 bases removed from V and 6 bases from J, the gap between germline ends came to 14 bases. The CDR3 extends over 16 amino acids. The CDR3 sequence: CASSPPAGQVAGELFF. CDR3 bases read: TGTGCCAGCTCACCACCGGCGGGGCAGGTAGCCGGGGAG. Combining the CDR3 with reference TRBV18 and TRBJ2-2 gives the whole variable domain NAGVMQNPRHLVRRRGQEARLRCSPMKGHSHVYWYRQLPEEGLKFMVYLQKENIIDESGMPKERFSAEFPKEGPSILRIQQVVRGDSAAYFCASSPPAGQVAGELFFGEGSRLTVL.

On this clone: The missing CDR3 end, 3 residues past where the read stops, is filled in from the germline J gene. V and J are TRBV5-1 and TRBJ2-1; no definite D call. Germline lookup yields CDR1 SGHRS and CDR2 YFSETQ. V gave up 4 bases and J gave up 6 bases, with 17 bases separating them. The CDR3 contains 15 residues. CDR3 amino acids: CASSGGMAQFNEQFF. The CDR3 bases that were read are TGCGCCAGCAGCGGCGGTATGGCCCAATTCAATGAG.

This clone came up many times. The sequenced fragment ends 3 residues before the CDR3 boundary, so the rest is inferred from the germline J gene. The gene calls are TRBV6-2 or TRBV6-3 and TRBJ2-1, with 8 bases identical to TRBD1. Germline V CDR1 and CDR2: MNHEY, SVGEGT. The trim removed 6 bases at V and 4 bases at J, leaving 2 bases unmatched. The CDR3 runs to 13 residues. CDR3 DNA (partial): TGTGCCAGCAGGCGGGACAGGTACAATGAG. This translates into CASRRDRYNE. The CDR3 as a whole reads CASRRDRYNEQFF.

This clone has only a few counts. With the read ending 3 residues before the CDR3 end, the germline J gene is used to fill in that end. In the same sample, other DNA sequences code for this CDR3. The gene calls are TRBV18 and TRBJ1-2, with D hard to call. V gave up 1 base and J gave up 2 bases, with 8 bases separating them. Germline loops: CDR1 KGHSH, CDR2 LQKENI. The length of the CDR3 is 14 residues. The part of the CDR3 DNA that was read is TGTGCCAGCTCACCACTTCCGGGGAACTATGGC. This translates into CASSPLPGNYG. The whole CDR3 region reads CASSPLPGNYGYTF.

As regards this clone: The CDR3 end is not reached by the read, which stops 3 residues before it; the germline J gene fills it in. The chain employs TRBV2 and TRBJ2-3; 11 nucleotides agree with TRBD2. The CDR3 runs to 14 residues. Germline loops: CDR1 SNHLY, CDR2 FYNNEI. V was pared by 6 bases and J by 3 bases, with 2 bases of the junction left unmatched. The CDR3 is CASSSSGRTDTQYF. CDR3 DNA, as far as it was read: TGTGCCAGCAGCTCTAGCGGGAGGACAGATACG.

This clone was recorded a few times. With the read ending 3 residues before the CDR3 end, the germline J gene is used to fill in that end. The J gene is TRBJ2-2, the V gene TRBV7-2; D is perhaps TRBD2 (5 bases). Trimming removed 3 bases at V and 6 bases at J, with 14 bases between. The length of the CDR3 is 15 residues. Germline lookup yields CDR1 SGHTA and CDR2 FQGNSA. The CDR3 reads CASSFSRGRAGELFF. The part of the CDR3 DNA that was read is TGTGCCAGCAGCTTTTCCCGGGGTCGAGCCGGGGAG.

Remarks on this clone: The sequence runs out 3 residues before the end of the CDR3; the remainder is reconstructed from the germline J gene. The rearrangement links TRBV5-1 to TRBJ2-5, with 9 bases that match TRBD1. V dropped 0 bases and J dropped 4; count of bases not matched to a gene: 4. CDR1 and CDR2 (germline): SGHRS, YFSETQ. The CDR3 has 15 amino acids. The DNA read from the CDR3 is TGCGCCAGCAGCTTGGGACAGGGGGGCCGAGAGACC. Translation gives CASSLGQGGRET. The whole CDR3 protein reads CASSLGQGGRETQYF.

The sample holds many counts of this clone. The read ends 3 residues shy of where the CDR3 ends; the end is completed using the germline J gene. The chain couples TRBV6-2 or TRBV6-3 to TRBJ1-2; 9 nucleotides line up with TRBD1. There are 15 residues in the CDR3. The germline V gene encodes CDR1 MNHEY and CDR2 SVGEGT. The V and J ends lost 5 bases and 4 bases, in that order; junction bases with no gene match: 8. This chain's CDR3 is CASSDWTGAAYGYTF. The covered CDR3 bases are TGTGCCAGCAGTGACTGGACAGGGGCTGCCTATGGC.

This clone has more than one count but fewer than ten. The read gets to within 3 residues of the CDR3 end, and the germline J gene fills in the rest. J is TRBJ2-3 and V is TRBV11-1; tentative D call: TRBD2 (6 bases). Germline values: CDR1 SGHAT, CDR2 FQDESV (reference sequence). V lost 6 bases, J lost 4 bases, and 14 bases lay in between. There are 14 residues in the CDR3. CDR3 region: CASRYGGGADTQYF. The CDR3 DNA, read in part, is TGTGCCAGCAGGTACGGGGGAGGCGCAGATACG.

Ten or more counts support this clone. The read ends 3 residues before the CDR3 terminus; that terminus is restored from the germline J gene. The chain uses TRBV5-4 and TRBJ2-3; the D is unclear. CDR3 length: 14 amino acids. Germline V gene sequence: CDR1 SGHNT, CDR2 YYREEE (reference sequence). The V end lost 1 base, the J end lost 0 bases, and 6 bases lay between the germline ends. The sequenced CDR3 bases are TGTGCCAGCAGCTTGTTCGGGAGCACAGATACG. It specifies CASSLFGSTDT. In full, the CDR3 reads CASSLFGSTDTQYF.

Note on this clone: The read is 3 residues too short to cover the CDR3 end, so that end is filled in from the germline J gene. This chain links TRBV18 with TRBJ2-1, with TRBD2 identical over 13 bases. The CDR3 has 16 amino acids. Germline assignment: CDR1 KGHSH and CDR2 LQKENI. V shed 1 base, J shed 8 bases, and the junction held 5 bases outside the gene matches. The CDR3 here is CASSPQTSGGFDEQFF. The CDR3 bases that were read are TGTGCCAGCTCACCACAGACTAGCGGGGGGTTCGATGAG.

This clone came up many times. The CDR3 is cut off 3 residues early in the read; its end comes from the germline J gene. This chain joins TRBV5-1 and TRBJ2-3; 7 positions match TRBD2. Germline V gene data show CDR1 as SGHRS and CDR2 as YFSETQ. Trimming took 1 base from V and 6 from J; bases not matched to a gene: 5. The CDR3 has 14 residues. CDR3 DNA (partial): TGCGCCAGCAGCTTGAGACTAGCATCGGATACG. As protein: CASSLRLASDT. The full CDR3 sequence reads CASSLRLASDTQYF.

This clone turned up a few times. The DNA read from the CDR3 is TGTGCCAGCAGCCAAGCAGCGGCGACCTACAATGAG. Its translation is CASSQAAATYNE. In full, the CDR3 reads CASSQAAATYNEQFF. V usage is TRBV7-2 and J usage is TRBJ2-1; D is perhaps TRBD2 (5 bases). The read falls 3 residues short of the CDR3 end, and the missing part is taken from the germline J gene. The V end lost 5 bases, the J end lost 2 bases, and 13 bases lay between the germline ends. Looked up from germline, CDR1 is SGHTA and CDR2 is FQGNSA. This CDR3 is built from 15 residues.

Details on this clone: With the read ending 3 residues before the CDR3 end, the germline J gene is used to fill in that end. The chain carries TRBV18 and TRBJ2-2; possible D gene TRBD1, 5 bases. Trimming pared 4 bases from V and 2 bases from J, leaving 14 bases between. The CDR3 extends over 16 amino acids. CDR1 KGHSH and CDR2 LQKENI come from the germline V gene. The CDR3 sequence is CASSQLGHLNTGELFF. The part of the CDR3 DNA that was read is TGTGCCAGCTCACAGTTGGGGCACCTTAACACCGGGGAG.

This clone showed up just a few times. The observed sequence ends 3 residues before the CDR3 terminus, with the missing tail filled in from the germline J gene. The chain carries TRBV2 and TRBJ2-2; D gene unclear. Germline lookup yields CDR1 SNHLY and CDR2 FYNNEI. V was clipped by 4 bases and J by 1 base, with 13 bases between them. The CDR3 is 16 residues long. CDR3 DNA, as far as it was read: TGTGCCAGCAGTGTGGAGAAGGCGGTGAACACCGGGGAG. Amino acid sequence: CASSVEKAVNTGE. The full CDR3 reads CASSVEKAVNTGELFF. Full variable domain (missing parts from reference TRBV2 and TRBJ2-2): EPEVTQTPSHQVTQMGQEVILRCVPISNHLYFYWYRQILGQKVEFLVSFYNNEISEKSEIFDDQFSVERPDGSNFTLKIRSTKLEDSAMYFCASSVEKAVNTGELFFGEGSRLTVL.

This clone was observed at least ten times. The read terminates 3 residues ahead of where the CDR3 ends, so the germline J gene completes it. The chain carries TRBV29-1 and TRBJ1-1; 10 positions match TRBD1. Germline V CDR1 and CDR2: SQVTM, ANQGSEA. The CDR3 covers 15 residues. V was clipped by 7 bases and J by 3 bases; unmatched bases: 11. Partial CDR3 DNA: TGCAGCGCCGTAAATACCGGGACAGGGGACACTGAA. It yields the protein CSAVNTGTGDTE. In full, the CDR3 is CSAVNTGTGDTEAFF.

This clone was seen a handful of times. The DNA ends 3 residues before the CDR3 does, and the rest of the CDR3 is filled in from the germline J gene. The V gene is TRBV7-9, the J gene TRBJ1-5; perhaps TRBD1 as D (6 bases). CDR1 and CDR2 (germline): SEHNR, FQNEAQ (reference sequence). V lost 2 bases and J 4 bases, leaving 6 bases between the germline ends. This CDR3 has 13 amino acids. The CDR3 DNA, read in part, is TGTGCCAGCAGCTTAACAGGGAATCAGCCC. Translated: CASSLTGNQP. In full, the CDR3 reads CASSLTGNQPQHF. The variable domain in full, with the rest retrieved from reference TRBV7-9 and TRBJ1-5, is DTGVSQNPRHKITKRGQNVTFRCDPISEHNRLYWYRQTLGQGPEFLTYFQNEAQLEKSRLLSDRFSAERPKGSFSTLEIQRTEQGDSAMYLCASSLTGNQPQHFGDGTRLSIL.

As to this clone: The read comes to an end 3 residues before the CDR3 does, leaving the germline J gene to fill in the end. The chain recombines TRBV7-6 with TRBJ2-3; 10 nucleotides align to TRBD2. Germline CDR1 is SGHVS and CDR2 is FNYEAQ. V was clipped by 5 bases and J by 4 bases; unmatched bases: 9. This CDR3 region has 16 residues. The covered CDR3 bases are TGTGCCAGCAGCCCCAAAGCGGGGGGGCCGGCAGATACG. This gives the protein CASSPKAGGPADT. The whole CDR3 sequence is CASSPKAGGPADTQYF.